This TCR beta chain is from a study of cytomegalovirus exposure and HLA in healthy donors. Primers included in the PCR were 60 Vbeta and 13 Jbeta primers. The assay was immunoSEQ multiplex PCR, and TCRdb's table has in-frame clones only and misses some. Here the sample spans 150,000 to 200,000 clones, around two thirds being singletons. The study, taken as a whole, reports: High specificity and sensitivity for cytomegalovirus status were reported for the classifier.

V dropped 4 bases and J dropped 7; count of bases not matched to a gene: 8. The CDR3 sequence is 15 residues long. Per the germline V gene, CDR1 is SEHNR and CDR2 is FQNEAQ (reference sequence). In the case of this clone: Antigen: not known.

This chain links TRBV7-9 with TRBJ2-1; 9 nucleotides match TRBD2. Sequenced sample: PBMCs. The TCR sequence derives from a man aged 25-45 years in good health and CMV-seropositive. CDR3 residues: CASSSREGPLNEQFF. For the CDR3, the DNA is TGTGCCAGCAGCTCGCGGGAGGGCCCGTTGAATGAGCAGTTCTTC.